This TCR beta chain was captured by sequencing in a study of blood T cells in healthy people across ages. Study in general: Roughly one uniquely barcoded beta molecule per two T cells was captured.

Then a second PCR, running roughly 6 to 11 cycles, was carried out with a sample-barcoded 5' primer and a J-beta primer mix. TCRdb recomputed calls from the 5' RACE reads with MiXCR, one row per CDR3 protein. Here the sample spans about 1.4 million distinct CDR3 sequences, around 59% being singletons. Overall study findings and caveats: Per million T cells, TCR beta diversity dropped roughly linearly as age increased. Strongly correlated with naive T cell percentage was TCR beta diversity.

Each sample yielded at least 6 micrograms of PBMC total RNA. With regard to this clonotype: Its target is not known.

The CDR3 has 15 amino acids. The germline V and J ends were trimmed by 5 bases and 7 bases, with 21 bases remaining between them. CDR1 is MNHEY, CDR2 SVGAGI, per germline. The rearrangement links TRBV6-5 to TRBJ2-7; D may be TRBD1 (6 bases). The receptor was derived from a man aged 18 to 30 in good health. Sequenced: blood. The CDR3: CASSRGTRSRNEQYF. For the CDR3, the DNA is TGTGCCAGCAGTAGGGGGACAAGAAGTCGGAATGAGCAGTACTTC.